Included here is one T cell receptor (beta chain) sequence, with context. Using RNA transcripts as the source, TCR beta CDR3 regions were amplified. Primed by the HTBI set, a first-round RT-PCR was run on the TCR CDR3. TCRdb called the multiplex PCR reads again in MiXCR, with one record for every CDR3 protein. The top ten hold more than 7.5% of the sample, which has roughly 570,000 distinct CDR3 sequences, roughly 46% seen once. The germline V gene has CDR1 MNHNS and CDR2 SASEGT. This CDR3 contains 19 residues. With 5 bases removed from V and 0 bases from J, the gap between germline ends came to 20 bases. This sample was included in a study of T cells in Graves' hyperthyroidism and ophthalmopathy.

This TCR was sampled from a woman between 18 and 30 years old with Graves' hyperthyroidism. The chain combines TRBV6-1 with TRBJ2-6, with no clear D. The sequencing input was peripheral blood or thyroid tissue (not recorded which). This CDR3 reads CASSYGNGPAISGANVLTF. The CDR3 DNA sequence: TGTGCCAGCAGTTACGGTAACGGGCCAGCGATCTCTGGGGCCAACGTCCTGACTTTC.